These 25 T cell receptor beta chains came from one sample sequenced in a study of cytomegalovirus exposure and HLA in healthy donors. 60 Vbeta and 13 Jbeta primers were used in PCR. This table comes from immunoSEQ multiplex PCR, and its TCRdb copy is limited to in-frame clones, with some not included. The sample has roughly 180,000 clones; roughly 75% are singletons. Sequences were obtained from PBMCs. The receptors stem from a female donor in good health and CMV-seronegative.

The CDR3 DNA follows: TGCGCCAGCAGTGGTGGGCCCGGAGATACGCAGTATTTT. It encodes CASSGGPGDTQYF. The J gene is TRBJ2-3, the V gene TRBV10-2; the D is unclear. The V gene lost 4 bases and the J gene lost 5 bases, with 10 bases spanning the gap. CDR3 length: 13 residues. CDR1 and CDR2 (germline): WSHSY, SAAADI.

Notes on this clone: The sample contains more than one DNA sequence encoding this CDR3. V and J are TRBV7-2 and TRBJ1-1; possibly TRBD1 for D (5 bases). Trimming pared 4 bases from V and 2 bases from J, leaving 14 bases between. CDR1 is SGHTA and CDR2 is FQGNSA in the germline V gene. The CDR3 is made up of 15 amino acids. The CDR3 loop is CASSYYRQSNTEAFF. Here the CDR3 DNA reads TGTGCCAGCAGCTACTATCGACAGTCCAACACTGAAGCTTTCTTT. Full variable domain (missing parts from reference TRBV7-2 and TRBJ1-1): GAGVSQSPSNKVTEKGKDVELRCDPISGHTALYWYRQSLGQGLEFLIYFQGNSAPDKSGLPSDRFSAERTGGSVSTLTIQRTQQEDSAVYLCASSYYRQSNTEAFFGQGTRLTVV.

The chain joins TRBV11-2 to TRBJ1-1; D might be TRBD1 (5 bases). CDR3 size: 14 residues. In germline, CDR1 is SGHAT, CDR2 FQNNGV. The germline V and J ends were trimmed by 8 bases and 3 bases, with 16 bases remaining between them. The CDR3 sequence is CASSPGGSYTEAFF. The CDR3 DNA follows: TGTGCCAGCTCACCCGGGGGGTCCTACACTGAAGCTTTCTTT.

The chain is built from TRBV29-1 and TRBJ2-1; 9 nucleotides line up with TRBD1. Losses at the gene ends were 7 bases for V and 9 bases for J; bases not matched to a gene: 13. CDR1 SQVTM and CDR2 ANQGSEA come from the germline V gene. This CDR3 contains 14 residues. The CDR3 is CSGKQGARGSEQFF. DNA of the CDR3: TGCAGCGGAAAACAGGGGGCGCGGGGTAGTGAGCAGTTCTTC.

The J gene is TRBJ1-1, the V gene TRBV6-5; the D is unclear. The CDR3 is 15 residues long. V was trimmed by 4 bases and J by 0 bases, leaving 12 bases between them. Germline-derived CDR1 and CDR2 are MNHEY and SVGAGI. CDR3 in amino acids: CASSSAASLNTEAFF. The CDR3 coding sequence is TGTGCCAGCAGTTCCGCCGCCAGTTTGAACACTGAAGCTTTCTTT.

The V and J genes are TRBV14 and TRBJ2-3; possibly TRBD2 for D (5 bases). Germline V gives CDR1 SGHDN, CDR2 FVKESK. V shed 0 bases and J shed 9 bases, with 16 bases lying between them. CDR3 length: 15 amino acids. The CDR3 sequence is CASSQDLDSTHTQYF. For the CDR3, the DNA is TGTGCCAGCAGCCAAGATTTGGACTCGACTCACACGCAGTATTTT.

This sequence joins TRBV18 and TRBJ1-4; TRBD1 aligns across 7 bases. The germline CDR1 and CDR2 sequences are KGHSH and LQKENI. V lost 3 bases to trimming and J lost 8 bases; unmatched junction nucleotides: 6. The CDR3 has 14 amino acids. CDR3 loop: CASSPQGVKEKLFF. The CDR3 nucleotides are TGTGCCAGCTCACCTCAGGGGGTAAAGGAAAAACTGTTTTTT.

This chain connects TRBV4-2 to TRBJ2-1; D might be TRBD2 (7 bases). Germline V gives CDR1 LGHNA, CDR2 YNFKEQ. The CDR3 runs to 18 residues. The V end was cut by 1 base, the J end by 7 bases, with 23 bases between. CDR3: CASSQGGQYAGAVNEQFF. In DNA form, the CDR3 reads TGTGCCAGCAGCCAAGGGGGGCAATATGCGGGAGCAGTAAATGAGCAGTTCTTC.

This clone was seen a handful of times. V is TRBV20-1 and J is TRBJ1-1; TRBD1 is a possible D gene (5 bases). CDR3 length: 11 residues. Trimming shortened V by 7 bases and J by 1 base, and 7 bases separated the two germline ends. Germline values: CDR1 DFQATT, CDR2 SNEGSKA (reference sequence). The CDR3 nucleotides read TGCAGTGTGCAGGGGAACACTGAAGCTTTCTTT. Its protein product is CSVQGNTEAFF.

The chain recombines TRBV7-6 with TRBJ2-5, with D possibly being TRBD1 (5 bases). Germline V CDR1 and CDR2: SGHVS, FNYEAQ. The V end lost 5 bases, the J end lost 6 bases, and 13 bases lay between the germline ends. The CDR3 has 13 amino acids. The CDR3 region is CASSHRLWKTQYF. CDR3 nucleotides: TGTGCCAGCAGCCACAGGTTATGGAAGACCCAGTACTTC.

This chain uses TRBV18 with TRBJ2-1; perhaps TRBD1 as D (5 bases). V was trimmed by 3 bases and J by 12 bases, leaving 12 bases between them. CDR1 and CDR2 (germline): KGHSH, LQKENI. The CDR3 has 12 amino acids. The CDR3 DNA sequence: TGTGCCAGCTCACCCAGCAGGGTCTGGCAGTTCTTC. It yields the protein CASSPSRVWQFF.

V and J are TRBV6-1 and TRBJ2-5; 13 bases fit TRBD2. Germline lookup yields CDR1 MNHNS and CDR2 SASEGT. The CDR3 length is 15 residues. V gave up 7 bases and J gave up 5 bases; unmatched junction bases: 7. The CDR3, as DNA: TGTGCCAGCACACTAGCGGGGGGGAGTGAGGAGACCCAGTACTTC. Translated: CASTLAGGSEETQYF.

The V and J genes are TRBV7-8 and TRBJ2-7, with D tentatively TRBD1 (6 bases). This CDR3 spans 14 amino acids. Germline CDR1 is SGHVS and CDR2 is FQNEAQ. V dropped 5 bases and J dropped 1 base, with 12 bases sitting between them. As DNA, the CDR3 is TGTGCCAGCAGCAGCCTGCAGGGGTCCTACGAGCAGTACTTC. It yields the protein CASSSLQGSYEQYF.

The chain uses TRBV6-5 and TRBJ1-2; D may be TRBD1 (5 bases). CDR3 length: 15 amino acids. V lost 7 bases, J lost 2 bases, and 17 bases lay in between. The V gene's germline CDR1 is MNHEY and CDR2 SVGAGI. The CDR3 sequence is CASNPLQGRNYGYTF. The CDR3 nucleotides are TGTGCCAGCAATCCCCTCCAGGGCAGGAACTATGGCTACACCTTC.

This chain links TRBV5-1 with TRBJ1-2; 9 bases match TRBD1. The CDR3 is 17 residues long. The V gene end was trimmed by 4 bases and the J gene end by 2 bases; junction bases not matched to a gene: 12. The V gene's germline CDR1 is SGHRS and CDR2 YFSETQ. CDR3 amino acids: CASSTGTGSLPNYGYTF. CDR3 nucleotide sequence: TGCGCCAGCAGCACGGGGACAGGGTCCCTTCCCAACTATGGCTACACCTTC. Drawing the rest from reference TRBV5-1 and TRBJ1-2, the complete variable domain is KAGVTQTPRYLIKTRGQQVTLSCSPISGHRSVSWYQQTPGQGLQFLFEYFSETQRNKGNFPGRFSGRQFSNSRSEMNVSTLELGDSALYLCASSTGTGSLPNYGYTFGSGTRLTVV.

The CDR3 coding sequence is TGTGCCTGGAGGAGGATGGACAGGGGGGGCACTGGGGAGCTGTTTTTT. Translating it yields CAWRRMDRGGTGELFF. The chain couples TRBV30 to TRBJ2-2; 10 positions agree with TRBD1. Trimming took 3 bases from V and 8 from J; bases not matched to a gene: 12. Germline V gives CDR1 GTSNPN, CDR2 SVGIG (reference sequence). The CDR3 has 16 residues.

V and J are TRBV4-2 and TRBJ1-2; TRBD1 agrees at 9 bases. Germline V gene sequence: CDR1 LGHNA, CDR2 YNFKEQ. V was clipped by 0 bases and J by 2 bases; unmatched bases: 4. This CDR3 contains 16 residues. The CDR3 sequence: CASSQELTGGNYGYTF. CDR3 in DNA: TGTGCCAGCAGCCAAGAGCTGACAGGGGGGAACTATGGCTACACCTTC.

V and J are TRBV14 and TRBJ1-6; D gene ambiguous. V dropped 0 bases and J dropped 7 bases, with 7 bases sitting between them. Germline-derived CDR1 and CDR2 are SGHDN and FVKESK. The CDR3 has 14 amino acids. Here the CDR3 DNA reads TGTGCCAGCAGCCAAGATCTCCGGAATTCACCCCTCCACTTT. This translates into CASSQDLRNSPLHF.

V and J are TRBV29-1 and TRBJ2-7; 11 positions match TRBD2. CDR1 is SQVTM and CDR2 is ANQGSEA in the germline V gene. The CDR3 extends over 14 amino acids. The trim removed 5 bases at V and 5 bases at J, leaving 8 bases unmatched. DNA of the CDR3: TGCAGCGTTTCTCCTCTAGCGGGAGGCCACGAGCAGTACTTC. Its protein is CSVSPLAGGHEQYF.

This rearrangement joins TRBV18 to TRBJ2-1, with D tentatively TRBD2 (7 bases). Germline CDR1 and CDR2: KGHSH and LQKENI. V lost 6 bases, J lost 8 bases, and 23 bases lay in between. The CDR3 length is 16 residues. CDR3: CASSLIRGGRRDEQFF. CDR3 coding DNA: TGTGCCAGCTCCCTTATAAGGGGGGGCCGCAGGGATGAGCAGTTCTTC.

This clone has a count of ten or more. The genes are TRBV2 and TRBJ1-3; D ambiguous. The V gene's germline CDR1 is SNHLY and CDR2 FYNNEI. CDR3 length: 14 amino acids. V dropped 6 bases and J dropped 4 bases, with 13 bases sitting between them. This CDR3 is CASRPTVSGNTIYF. In nucleotides, the CDR3 is TGTGCCAGCAGGCCCACGGTATCGGGAAACACCATATATTTT.

CDR3: CASSQGLAGWFQETQYF. Written as DNA, the CDR3 is TGCGCCAGCAGCCAGGGACTAGCGGGGTGGTTCCAAGAGACCCAGTACTTC. The gene calls are TRBV5-1 and TRBJ2-5; 13 nucleotides align to TRBD2. Per the germline V gene, CDR1 is SGHRS and CDR2 is YFSETQ. CDR3 length: 17 amino acids. With V trimmed by 4 bases and J by 1 base, 7 bases remained unmatched.

This clone was seen just once. The V gene is TRBV11-2, the J gene TRBJ2-1, with D maybe TRBD2 (7 bases). The V gene's germline CDR1 is SGHAT and CDR2 FQNNGV. There are 16 residues in the CDR3. V dropped 4 bases and J dropped 3 bases, with 16 bases sitting between them. The CDR3: CASSYHRGAHYNEQFF. Written as DNA, the CDR3 is TGTGCCAGCAGCTACCATCGGGGGGCACACTACAATGAGCAGTTCTTC.

This chain links TRBV28 with TRBJ1-1; 8 bases line up with TRBD1. The ends lost 6 bases at V and 8 bases at J; junction bases unmatched: 8. CDR3 length: 13 residues. Germline CDR1 and CDR2: MDHEN and SYDVKM. CDR3 coding DNA: TGTGCCAGCAGCTCCGGGACAGGAGGCGAAGCTTTCTTT. This codes for CASSSGTGGEAFF. The variable domain in full, completed from reference TRBV28 and TRBJ1-1, reads DVKVTQSSRYLVKRTGEKVFLECVQDMDHENMFWYRQDPGLGLRLIYFSYDVKMKEKGDIPEGYSVSREKKERFSLILESASTNQTSMYLCASSSGTGGEAFFGQGTRLTVV.

The chain carries TRBV7-8 and TRBJ2-5; D is unclear. CDR1 and CDR2 (germline): SGHVS, FQNEAQ. Trimming took 2 bases from V and 5 from J, leaving 6 bases between them. The CDR3 spans 12 residues. The CDR3 sequence is CASSLPLETQYF. CDR3 DNA sequence: TGTGCCAGCAGCTTACCGTTGGAGACCCAGTACTTC.